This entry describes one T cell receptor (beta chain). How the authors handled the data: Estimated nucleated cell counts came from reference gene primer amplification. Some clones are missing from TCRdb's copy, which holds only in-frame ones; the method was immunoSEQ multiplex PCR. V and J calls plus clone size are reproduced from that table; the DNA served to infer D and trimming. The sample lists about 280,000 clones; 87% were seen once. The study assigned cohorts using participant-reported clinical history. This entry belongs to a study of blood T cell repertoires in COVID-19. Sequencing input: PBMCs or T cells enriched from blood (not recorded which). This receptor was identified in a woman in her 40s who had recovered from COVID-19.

The DNA of the CDR3 is TGTGCCAGCTCACGAGGGACTAGCGGGGGAGAGACCCAGTACTTC. The encoded protein is CASSRGTSGGETQYF. The chain has TRBV18 and TRBJ2-5; TRBD2 aligns across 14 bases. The V gene end was trimmed by 4 bases and the J gene end by 4 bases; junction bases not matched to a gene: 2. The CDR3 covers 15 residues. Germline-derived CDR1 and CDR2 are KGHSH and LQKENI.